Here is one T cell receptor beta chain with its context. What this receptor recognizes is not known. Per-nucleotide qualities are absent, and no much larger clonotype sits a single base away. This entry is derived from a study of blood T cell repertoires in COVID-19 (dated by TCRdb to the early 2020s). With regard to the full study: Collaborator samples came from the United States, Italy and Spain and covered acute and convalescent phases of COVID-19. The prospective study material was composed of cDNA or gDNA derived from T cells, B-cell-depleted T cells, or PBMCs. Subjects who had been exposed to COVID-19, were actively infected with it, or had recovered from it provided the deeply sampled blood TCRbeta repertoires that made up the dataset. The repertoires were released in a freely available public database intended as a resource for research on the immune response to SARS-CoV-2. Samples were obtained from the ongoing ImmuneRACE study (first 160 participants) and from 1,000 to 1,500 subjects provided by 6 global collaborators. A de-identified subject ID, COVID-19 status, age in years and sex were almost always included in the sample metadata. Where available, HLA class I and class II types were taken from metadata supplied by the sample provider and were not determined by assay-based typing. Findings and caveats that apply to the study as a whole: The amount of clinical and demographic metadata varied by source and participant and was provided uncurated.

The immunoSEQ Assay, a bias-controlled multiplex PCR, was used to amplify TCRbeta CDR3 regions from genomic DNA. In the original analysis: Within the assay, amplification of reference gene primers was used to estimate how many nucleated cells each sample contained. Sequence reads were collapsed and filtered to measure the absolute abundance of every unique TCRbeta CDR3 rearrangement. For each sample, productive Simpson clonality was calculated by taking the square root of Simpson's diversity index across productive rearrangements. TCRdb retrieved this table from immuneACCESS and kept in-frame rearrangements only. Not all clones are present; in checked studies, unresolved V genes account for under half, and no reason is known for the remainder. The D gene and trimming were derived from the DNA, and the V and J assignments and clone size from that table. The sample contains fewer than 400,000 clones, approximately 89% of them found a single time. The ten top clones hold 1.8% of the sample.

In Seattle, one collaborating source enrolled patients while the infection was active and tracked those patients longitudinally over the course of disease. Collaborating institutions collected whole blood in K2EDTA tubes following their own protocols. For TCRbeta analysis, collaborators shipped samples in one of three forms: frozen whole blood, isolated PBMCs, or DNA extracted from either of those sample types. As encoded in the germline V gene (reference sequence), CDR1 is MNHNY while CDR2 is SVGAGI. The CDR3 starts with the cysteine, ends with the phenylalanine, and has 13 residues. Of the read, only the CDR3 DNA is kept; its 39 bases are in frame from base 1. Ends trimmed: V by 9 bases, J by 0 bases; bases unmatched to a gene: 4.

The sample consisted of peripheral blood. The receptor was derived from a woman between 25 and 40 years old with COVID-19, enrolled during active disease. The chain links TRBV6-6 with TRBJ1-2, with 7 middle bases fitting TRBD1. The CDR3 reads CASRDSTNYGYTF. At the DNA level, the sequence is TGTGCCAGTCGGGACAGCACTAACTATGGCTACACCTTC.